Presented here are 26 T cell receptor beta chains from one specimen sequenced in a study of beta chain features in type 1 diabetes. The study's findings and limits: Across all four CD4+ subsets, people with type 1 diabetes showed modestly shorter TCRB CDR3s.

Sequencing targeted expressed TCRB transcripts, as all isolated RNA had been reverse transcribed. Method: immunoSEQ multiplex PCR; TCRdb's copy keeps in-frame clones and lacks some. This table holds about 52,000 clones, over 40% found once. These TCRs' antigens remain unknown. The sample comprised Tregs from blood. The source of these receptors is a man aged 25 to 40 with type 1 diabetes.

This clone was detected only a few times. This chain's CDR3 is CAIREGAGNTGELFF. CDR3 DNA: TGTGCCATCCGCGAGGGGGCAGGGAACACCGGGGAGCTGTTTTTT. V gene TRBV10-3 combines with J gene TRBJ2-2; the match to TRBD1 covers 7 bases. CDR1 and CDR2 (germline): ENHRY, SYGVKD. After removal of 8 bases from V and 1 base from J, the junction contained 7 bases not matched to a gene. The CDR3 is made up of 15 amino acids.

The CDR3 here is CASSIRAGLAGRAYEQYF. The CDR3 nucleotides read TGTGCCAGCAGCATCAGGGCGGGACTAGCGGGACGGGCCTACGAGCAGTACTTC. The genes are TRBV11-1 and TRBJ2-7, with 13 positions matching TRBD2. The CDR3 has 18 amino acids. V was pared by 5 bases and J by 2 bases, with 12 bases of the junction left unmatched. Germline CDR1 reads SGHAT; CDR2 reads FQDESV (reference sequence). Using reference TRBV11-1 and TRBJ2-7 for the parts outside the CDR3, the full variable domain is EAEVAQSPRYKITEKSQAVAFWCDPISGHATLYWYRQILGQGPELLVQFQDESVVDDSQLPKDRFSAERLKGVDSTLKIQPAELGDSAMYLCASSIRAGLAGRAYEQYFGPGTRLTVT.

The chain is built from TRBV28 and TRBJ2-5; 8 bases line up with TRBD2. This CDR3 spans 15 amino acids. J gave up 5 bases and V 7 bases, and 12 bases lay outside the gene matches. Germline V gene lookup returns CDR1 MDHEN and CDR2 SYDVKM. The CDR3 loop is CASTGLAGGGETQYF. CDR3 nucleotide sequence: TGTGCCAGCACTGGGTTGGCGGGAGGAGGGGAGACCCAGTACTTC.

The chain couples TRBV6-5 to TRBJ1-1; tentatively, D is TRBD1 (6 bases). From germline, CDR1 is MNHEY and CDR2 SVGAGI. This CDR3 comprises 14 residues. The V end lost 0 bases, the J end lost 1 base, and 6 bases lay between the germline ends. Here the CDR3 reads CASSYSRGNTEAFF. The CDR3 DNA reads TGTGCCAGCAGTTACTCCAGGGGGAACACTGAAGCTTTCTTT.

This clone was recorded a few times. This chain links TRBV28 with TRBJ1-5, with D uncertain. Per germline, CDR1 MDHEN and CDR2 SYDVKM. Trimming took 7 bases from V and 3 from J, leaving 13 bases between them. The CDR3 is 14 residues long. DNA for the CDR3: TGTGCCAGCACTCTTGGGCAGGTCAATCAGCCCCAGCATTTT. It is translated as CASTLGQVNQPQHF.

The V and J genes are TRBV29-1 and TRBJ2-7, with 11 bases matching TRBD2. Trimming removed 4 bases from V and 2 bases from J; junction bases left unmatched: 1. The CDR3 is made up of 13 amino acids. Germline lookup yields CDR1 SQVTM and CDR2 ANQGSEA. This chain's CDR3 is CSVGLAGPYEQYF. CDR3 DNA: TGCAGCGTTGGACTAGCGGGACCCTACGAGCAGTACTTC.

Regarding this clone: At one end the junction does not follow the germline gene, possibly because of a read error. The V gene is TRBV9, the J gene TRBJ2-7; perhaps TRBD2 as D (5 bases). CDR1 SGDLS and CDR2 YYNGEE come from the germline V gene. This CDR3 is 14 amino acids long. The CDR3 protein is CASTPRGNSDEQYF. CDR3 sequence (DNA): TGTGCCAGCACGCCTAGAGGGAACTCCGACGAGCAGTACTTC.

This chain joins TRBV7-8 and TRBJ1-5; TRBD1 matches at 9 bases. Germline V gene lookup returns CDR1 SGHVS and CDR2 FQNEAQ. V lost 5 bases and J lost 5; bases outside the gene matches: 4. This CDR3 contains 14 residues. CDR3 bases: TGTGCCAGCAGCATCGGGGACAGGGATCAGCCCCAGCATTTT. Encoded protein: CASSIGDRDQPQHF.

This clone was seen a handful of times. V gene TRBV9 combines with J gene TRBJ2-5, with 10 bases matching TRBD1. Germline CDR1 SGDLS, CDR2 YYNGEE. The CDR3 has 16 residues. Trimming took 2 bases from V and 1 from J; bases not matched to a gene: 5. For the CDR3, the DNA is TGTGCCAGCAGCGTCGGGGGGACAGGGGCCCAAGAGACCCAGTACTTC. Protein: CASSVGGTGAQETQYF.

This clone appeared a few times. The chain has TRBV5-6 and TRBJ2-5, with 8 bases lining up with TRBD1. V lost 3 bases to trimming and J lost 3 bases; unmatched junction nucleotides: 4. Germline V gene data show CDR1 as SGHDT and CDR2 as YYEEEE. CDR3 length equals 14 residues. The chain's CDR3 is CASSSLDREETQYF. In DNA form, the CDR3 reads TGTGCCAGCAGCTCTTTGGACAGGGAAGAGACCCAGTACTTC.

The chain uses TRBV18 and TRBJ1-1, with 11 positions matching TRBD1. The CDR3 totals 15 residues. V lost 5 bases and J lost 6; bases outside the gene matches: 8. Germline-derived CDR1 and CDR2 are KGHSH and LQKENI. CDR3 sequence (DNA): TGTGCCAGCTCAGAACGGACAGGGGGCATGGCTGAAGCTTTCTTT. It codes for CASSERTGGMAEAFF.

The genes are TRBV30 and TRBJ2-5; perhaps TRBD2 as D (5 bases). V dropped 0 bases and J dropped 5 bases, with 13 bases sitting between them. Germline values: CDR1 GTSNPN, CDR2 SVGIG (reference sequence). The length of the CDR3 is 14 residues. Written as DNA, the CDR3 is TGTGCCTGGAGTGTCATAGACTATCGGGAGACCCAGTACTTC. It translates to CAWSVIDYRETQYF.

The chain recombines TRBV10-3 with TRBJ2-4; D remains unclear. This CDR3 has 13 amino acids. Looked up from germline, CDR1 is ENHRY and CDR2 is SYGVKD. V was shortened by 3 bases and J by 6 bases, with 9 bases between the two germline ends. Written as DNA, the CDR3 is TGTGCCATCAGTGACAACAATGCAAACATTCAGTACTTC. Translation: CAISDNNANIQYF.

This chain connects TRBV6-5 to TRBJ2-5, with D possibly TRBD2 on 6 matching bases. The CDR3 spans 14 residues. V dropped 0 bases and J dropped 9 bases, with 14 bases sitting between them. Germline values: CDR1 MNHEY, CDR2 SVGAGI. The DNA for the CDR3 is TGTGCCAGCAGTTACTCGACTAGTGTTCGGGCCCAGTACTTC. It codes for CASSYSTSVRAQYF.

The J gene is TRBJ1-5, the V gene TRBV7-2; perhaps TRBD1 as D (6 bases). Per the germline V gene, CDR1 is SGHTA and CDR2 is FQGNSA. CDR3 length: 14 residues. V gave up 2 bases and J gave up 7 bases, with 12 bases separating them. The CDR3 DNA sequence: TGTGCCAGCAGCTTACAGGGGTTATCGCAGCCCCAGCATTTT. Its protein is CASSLQGLSQPQHF. The whole variable domain, filled in from reference TRBV7-2 and TRBJ1-5, reads GAGVSQSPSNKVTEKGKDVELRCDPISGHTALYWYRQSLGQGLEFLIYFQGNSAPDKSGLPSDRFSAERTGGSVSTLTIQRTQQEDSAVYLCASSLQGLSQPQHFGDGTRLSIL.

The chain uses TRBV7-9 and TRBJ2-4, with D maybe TRBD1 (5 bases). Germline V gene lookup returns CDR1 SEHNR and CDR2 FQNEAQ (reference sequence). V was trimmed by 5 bases and J by 9 bases, leaving 11 bases between them. This CDR3 region has 12 residues. CDR3 loop: CASSLQGGIQYF. The CDR3 nucleotides read TGTGCCAGCAGCCTCCAGGGCGGCATTCAGTACTTC.

The chain is built from TRBV7-9 and TRBJ2-7; a possible D gene is TRBD2 (5 bases). This CDR3 has 15 residues. Trimming removed 3 bases at V and 0 bases at J, with 12 bases between. Germline V gene sequence: CDR1 SEHNR, CDR2 FQNEAQ (reference sequence). CDR3 in DNA: TGTGCCAGCAGCTTTCGGGGTGGCCCCTCCTACGAGCAGTACTTC. Amino acids: CASSFRGGPSYEQYF.

The chain links TRBV2 to TRBJ2-5; tentatively, D is TRBD1 (6 bases). V was trimmed by 4 bases and J by 1 base, leaving 7 bases between them. Germline CDR1 reads SNHLY; CDR2 reads FYNNEI. The CDR3 spans 13 residues. This CDR3 reads CASSGTVQETQYF. The CDR3 DNA sequence: TGTGCCAGCAGTGGGACAGTCCAAGAGACCCAGTACTTC.

This clone has just a few counts. V gene TRBV5-1 combines with J gene TRBJ1-5; 8 positions agree with TRBD1. Trimming took 4 bases from V and 6 from J; bases not matched to a gene: 9. Germline lookup yields CDR1 SGHRS and CDR2 YFSETQ. This CDR3 contains 15 residues. CDR3 region: CASSPRGQVGQPQHF. CDR3 coding DNA: TGCGCCAGCAGCCCGAGGGGACAGGTCGGTCAGCCCCAGCATTTT.

The chain carries TRBV7-7 and TRBJ2-5, with D unclear. The CDR3 length is 13 residues. Deletions cut 5 bases from V and 4 bases from J, with 11 bases between. Germline CDR1 and CDR2: SSHAT and FNYEAQ (reference sequence). CDR3 nucleotides: TGTGCCAGCAGCCGCGGAAGTCGAGAGACCCAGTACTTC. Residues: CASSRGSRETQYF.

The chain has TRBV11-2 and TRBJ2-7, with TRBD1 matching over 8 bases. The ends lost 5 bases at V and 2 bases at J; junction bases unmatched: 8. The germline V gene has CDR1 SGHAT and CDR2 FQNNGV. The CDR3 consists of 15 residues. This CDR3 reads CASSKDRGFTYEQYF. In DNA form, the CDR3 reads TGTGCCAGCAGCAAAGACAGGGGCTTCACCTACGAGCAGTACTTC. Full variable domain (rest looked up from reference TRBV11-2 and TRBJ2-7): EAGVAQSPRYKIIEKRQSVAFWCNPISGHATLYWYQQILGQGPKLLIQFQNNGVVDDSQLPKDRFSAERLKGVDSTLKIQPAKLEDSAVYLCASSKDRGFTYEQYFGPGTRLTVT.

V gene TRBV4-1 combines with J gene TRBJ1-1; possible D gene TRBD1, 5 bases. CDR1 and CDR2 from the germline V gene are MGHRA and YSYEKL. The CDR3 spans 14 residues. Trimming cost V 3 bases and J 6 bases, with 14 bases left between them. CDR3: CASSQVQGSAEAFF. CDR3 in DNA: TGCGCCAGCAGCCAGGTTCAGGGATCCGCTGAAGCTTTCTTT.

The chain recombines TRBV5-4 with TRBJ2-7; D call uncertain. Trimming removed 0 bases at V and 7 bases at J, with 11 bases between. The CDR3 spans 13 residues. Germline assignment: CDR1 SGHNT and CDR2 YYREEE (reference sequence). The CDR3 nucleotides are TGTGCCAGCAGCTTGGACTACTATGGGGAGCAGTACTTC. Translating gives CASSLDYYGEQYF.

This clone was found a few times. The chain recombines TRBV7-9 with TRBJ1-1; 8 positions match TRBD1. The CDR3 has 13 amino acids. V was clipped by 6 bases and J by 6 bases; unmatched bases: 6. The V gene's germline CDR1 is SEHNR and CDR2 FQNEAQ (reference sequence). CDR3 sequence (DNA): TGTGCCAGCAGACAAAGACAGGGGTCTGAAGCTTTCTTT. Protein product: CASRQRQGSEAFF.

This chain uses TRBV25-1 with TRBJ2-7; D possibly corresponds to TRBD2 (6 bases). There are 13 residues in the CDR3. V lost 6 bases, J lost 6 bases, and 15 bases lay in between. Germline V gene sequence: CDR1 MGHDK, CDR2 SYGVNS. CDR3: CASSYVGSPEQYF. DNA for the CDR3: TGTGCCAGCAGCTACGTCGGGAGCCCCGAGCAGTACTTC.

The chain is built from TRBV28 and TRBJ2-1; 10 positions match TRBD2. Trimming cost V 5 bases and J 4 bases; bases outside gene matches: 5. Per germline, CDR1 MDHEN and CDR2 SYDVKM. This CDR3 is 15 amino acids long. The CDR3 DNA follows: TGTGCCAGCAGTCAAACTAGCGGGGCTTACAATGAGCAGTTCTTC. Protein product: CASSQTSGAYNEQFF.